The 24 T cell receptor beta chains listed next were all sequenced from one sample in a study of beta chain features in type 1 diabetes. Every bit of the isolated RNA underwent reverse transcription, so sequencing read expressed TCRB transcripts. The data were produced by immunoSEQ multiplex PCR, yet TCRdb's version contains in-frame clones alone and is incomplete. This sample has roughly 450,000 clones, with roughly 11% found just once. The sample consisted of naive CD4+ T cells from blood. Receptors originate from a woman aged 18-29 years in good health.

J is TRBJ1-1 and V is TRBV7-6; 8 bases agree with TRBD1. With V trimmed by 5 bases and J by 7 bases, 6 bases remained unmatched. Per germline, CDR1 SGHVS and CDR2 FNYEAQ. The CDR3 runs to 13 residues. CDR3 amino acids: CASSLSGTGEAFF. CDR3 in DNA: TGTGCCAGCAGCCTGTCCGGGACAGGTGAAGCTTTCTTT.

This clone has a handful of counts. V gene TRBV7-9 combines with J gene TRBJ2-6, with D perhaps matching TRBD1 (7 bases). The CDR3 runs 19 residues. V lost 5 bases and J lost 0, with 20 bases in between. Germline lookup yields CDR1 SEHNR and CDR2 FQNEAQ (reference sequence). The CDR3 loop reads CASSKSRQGLDSGANVLTF. CDR3 DNA: TGTGCCAGCAGCAAAAGTAGACAGGGACTCGACTCTGGGGCCAACGTCCTGACTTTC.

V gene TRBV18 combines with J gene TRBJ2-1; the D gene is possibly TRBD1 (6 bases). The V gene lost 4 bases and the J gene lost 7 bases, with 11 bases spanning the gap. CDR1 is KGHSH, CDR2 LQKENI, per germline. The CDR3 has 13 amino acids. The CDR3 region is CASSRLQGNEQFF. The CDR3 nucleotides are TGTGCCAGCTCACGCCTACAGGGAAATGAGCAGTTCTTC.

CDR3 in amino acids: CSVGAEYYYGYTF. As DNA, the CDR3 is TGCAGCGTTGGGGCAGAATATTACTATGGCTACACCTTC. The chain couples TRBV29-1 to TRBJ1-2; no clear D gene. This CDR3 has 13 amino acids. V lost 4 bases to trimming and J lost 3 bases, with 12 bases between them. Looked up from germline, CDR1 is SQVTM and CDR2 is ANQGSEA.

The chain employs TRBV11-2 and TRBJ2-3; 7 nucleotides agree with TRBD2. J lost 5 bases, V lost 5 bases, and 13 bases had no gene match. CDR3 length equals 16 residues. Germline V gene sequence: CDR1 SGHAT, CDR2 FQNNGV. The CDR3 DNA reads as TGTGCCAGCAGCCCATCGACTAGCAGTATTAGAGATACGCAGTATTTT. This codes for CASSPSTSSIRDTQYF.

This clone was seen a handful of times. Relative to the germline gene, one junction end is altered; a read error may explain this. The V call is TRBV4-1, the J call TRBJ2-5, with a weak D call TRBD2 (7 bases). This CDR3 comprises 17 residues. Germline V gene sequence: CDR1 MGHRA, CDR2 YSYEKL. The CDR3 loop reads CSSSPSIRGAKRETQYF. The DNA for the CDR3 is TGCTCCAGCAGCCCAAGTATACGGGGGGCGAAGAGGGAGACCCAGTACTTC.

The rearrangement uses TRBV2 and TRBJ2-1, with no clear D. Trimming left V 7 bases short and J 7 bases short, with 8 bases between. The CDR3 consists of 11 residues. Germline V gene data show CDR1 as SNHLY and CDR2 as FYNNEI. Here the CDR3 reads CASMVANEQFF. Written as DNA, the CDR3 is TGTGCCAGCATGGTGGCGAATGAGCAGTTCTTC.

V is TRBV2 and J is TRBJ2-5, with 10 bases aligning to TRBD1. The CDR3 extends over 13 amino acids. Trimming at V came to 6 bases and at J to 5 bases, leaving 3 bases not matched to a gene. The V gene's germline CDR1 is SNHLY and CDR2 FYNNEI. CDR3 sequence: CASRTGGQETQYF. The CDR3 DNA sequence: TGTGCCAGCAGGACAGGGGGCCAGGAGACCCAGTACTTC.

The sample holds many counts of this clone. This chain connects TRBV9 to TRBJ2-5, with 7 bases fitting TRBD2. Trimming took 4 bases from V and 2 from J; bases not matched to a gene: 5. From germline, CDR1 is SGDLS and CDR2 YYNGEE. CDR3 length: 14 amino acids. The CDR3 DNA sequence: TGTGCCAGCAGCCTAGGCGGGAGTCAAGAGACCCAGTACTTC. This translates into CASSLGGSQETQYF.

This clone was seen only a few times. The chain joins TRBV28 to TRBJ1-1; 7 bases are shared with TRBD1. This CDR3 spans 15 amino acids. Germline CDR1 reads MDHEN; CDR2 reads SYDVKM. The V and J ends lost 6 bases and 1 base, in that order; junction bases with no gene match: 8. The CDR3: CASSSPGTANTEAFF. CDR3 DNA: TGTGCCAGCAGCTCGCCCGGGACAGCGAACACTGAAGCTTTCTTT. The full variable domain, with the rest looked up from reference TRBV28 and TRBJ1-1, is DVKVTQSSRYLVKRTGEKVFLECVQDMDHENMFWYRQDPGLGLRLIYFSYDVKMKEKGDIPEGYSVSREKKERFSLILESASTNQTSMYLCASSSPGTANTEAFFGQGTRLTVV.

This clone was observed a few times. This chain uses TRBV7-8 with TRBJ2-2, with D possibly TRBD1 on 5 matching bases. Between the trimmed V and J ends, which lost 6 bases and 5 bases, there was a span of 16 bases. Germline-derived CDR1 and CDR2 are SGHVS and FQNEAQ. The CDR3 is 15 residues long. The CDR3 nucleotides are TGTGCCAGCAGTACCAGGGAAATTGGAACCGGGGAGCTGTTTTTT. Translated: CASSTREIGTGELFF. Variable domain in full (rest from reference TRBV7-8 and TRBJ2-2): GAGVSQSPRYKVAKRGQDVALRCDPISGHVSLFWYQQALGQGPEFLTYFQNEAQLDKSGLPSDRFFAERPEGSVSTLKIQRTQQEDSAVYLCASSTREIGTGELFFGEGSRLTVL.

Concerning this clone: This sample also contains other DNA sequences that code for the same CDR3. This chain uses TRBV6-6 with TRBJ1-1; D not resolved. The CDR3 extends over 12 amino acids. Trimming cost V 0 bases and J 4 bases, with 3 bases left between them. Germline V gives CDR1 MNHNY, CDR2 SVGAGI (reference sequence). The CDR3 reads CASSYSVTEAFF. In DNA form, the CDR3 reads TGTGCCAGCAGTTACTCGGTCACTGAAGCTTTCTTT.

This clone was seen a handful of times. The chain joins TRBV4-3 to TRBJ1-2; the D is unclear. Germline CDR1 LGHNA, CDR2 YSLEER. Trimming took off 0 bases at V and 7 bases at J, with 9 bases between the two ends. The CDR3 runs to 13 residues. The CDR3 coding sequence is TGCGCCAGCAGCCAAGATCGGCTTCGTGGCTACACCTTC. This gives the protein CASSQDRLRGYTF.

The chain links TRBV4-3 to TRBJ2-7; possible D gene TRBD2, 6 bases. Trimming shortened V by 3 bases and J by 4 bases, and 19 bases separated the two germline ends. The CDR3 sequence is 16 residues long. The V gene's germline CDR1 is LGHNA and CDR2 YSLEER. CDR3 amino acids: CASSHQSPGRIYEQYV. CDR3 DNA: TGCGCCAGCAGCCACCAAAGCCCAGGGAGGATATACGAGCAGTACGTC.

This clone has just a few counts. The chain links TRBV5-1 to TRBJ2-6; the match to TRBD2 covers 13 bases. J lost 0 bases, V lost 0 bases, and 0 bases had no gene match. The CDR3 extends over 18 amino acids. Germline V gene sequence: CDR1 SGHRS, CDR2 YFSETQ. CDR3 sequence: CASSLGTSGSSGANVLTF. As DNA, the CDR3 is TGCGCCAGCAGCTTGGGGACTAGCGGGAGCTCTGGGGCCAACGTCCTGACTTTC.

In this sample, this clone turned up a few times. The V and J genes are TRBV7-8 and TRBJ2-4; 8 nucleotides align to TRBD2. Germline loops: CDR1 SGHVS, CDR2 FQNEAQ. The J segment lost 6 bases and the V segment lost 1 base, leaving 11 bases of the junction unmatched. This CDR3 contains 17 residues. The CDR3 sequence: CASSLDLWTSPGNIQYF. In DNA, the CDR3 is TGTGCCAGCAGCTTAGATCTCTGGACTAGCCCGGGAAACATTCAGTACTTC.

This clone was counted a few times. The V call is TRBV27, the J call TRBJ1-3; 8 bases are a match to TRBD1. The CDR3 extends over 14 amino acids. Looked up from germline, CDR1 is MNHEY and CDR2 is SMNVEV (reference sequence). V shed 6 bases, J shed 1 base, and the junction held 2 bases outside the gene matches. Here the CDR3 DNA reads TGTGCCAGCAGGAGGACAGGGTCTGGAAACACCATATATTTT. Translated: CASRRTGSGNTIYF.

The chain joins TRBV6-6 to TRBJ2-7, with D perhaps matching TRBD1 (5 bases). The germline V gene encodes CDR1 MNHNY and CDR2 SVGAGI (reference sequence). The CDR3 is made up of 14 amino acids. The V gene lost 5 bases and the J gene lost 6 bases, with 17 bases spanning the gap. DNA of the CDR3: TGTGCCAGCAGTGCCCAGGGAATTGAGACCGAGCAGTACTTC. Translation: CASSAQGIETEQYF.

This sequence joins TRBV6-5 and TRBJ2-1; D not resolved. V shed 8 bases and J shed 0 bases, with 8 bases lying between them. Germline V CDR1 and CDR2: MNHEY, SVGAGI. This CDR3 comprises 13 residues. The CDR3 nucleotides are TGTGCCAGCTACCCTAGCTCCTACAATGAGCAGTTCTTC. This encodes CASYPSSYNEQFF.

The chain uses TRBV28 and TRBJ1-4; 8 bases align to TRBD1. Trimming cost V 5 bases and J 7 bases; bases outside gene matches: 9. The CDR3 has 15 amino acids. The germline V gene encodes CDR1 MDHEN and CDR2 SYDVKM. The CDR3 bases are TGTGCCAGCAGTGCGTTGACAGGGGACGGTGAAAAACTGTTTTTT. The encoded protein is CASSALTGDGEKLFF.

In its sample, this clone was seen a few times. V gene TRBV7-3 combines with J gene TRBJ2-2, with D possibly matching TRBD1 (5 bases). CDR1 and CDR2 from the germline V gene are SGHTA and FQGTGA. The CDR3 has 15 residues. Trimming took off 2 bases at V and 5 bases at J, with 12 bases between the two ends. The CDR3 nucleotides read TGTGCCAGCAGCTTACAGGGTTCCAATACCGGGGAGCTGTTTTTT. It is translated as CASSLQGSNTGELFF.

This clone was found a few times. The chain is built from TRBV9 and TRBJ1-2, with TRBD1 identical over 8 bases. Germline CDR1 and CDR2: SGDLS and YYNGEE. This CDR3 comprises 16 residues. Trimming took 3 bases from V and 6 from J; bases not matched to a gene: 13. The chain's CDR3 is CASSALDRVWSNGYTF. CDR3 nucleotide sequence: TGTGCCAGCAGCGCCCTGGACAGGGTCTGGTCGAATGGCTACACCTTC.

The V call is TRBV18, the J call TRBJ2-7; 13 bases agree with TRBD2. Trimming removed 6 bases from V and 1 base from J; junction bases left unmatched: 6. This CDR3 is 16 amino acids long. Germline V CDR1 and CDR2: KGHSH, LQKENI. The CDR3 DNA reads as TGTGCCAGCTCCCGACCGGGACTAGCGGGGTCCTACGAGCAGTACTTC. This encodes CASSRPGLAGSYEQYF.

The rearrangement joins TRBV19 to TRBJ2-1, with TRBD2 matching over 7 bases. CDR1 is LNHDA and CDR2 is SQIVND in the germline V gene (reference sequence). The CDR3 contains 16 residues. V shed 6 bases and J 2 bases; nucleotides not matched to a gene: 10. CDR3 amino acids: CASRYGRAPPYNEQFF. The CDR3 DNA reads TGTGCCAGTAGATATGGGAGGGCCCCTCCCTACAATGAGCAGTTCTTC.